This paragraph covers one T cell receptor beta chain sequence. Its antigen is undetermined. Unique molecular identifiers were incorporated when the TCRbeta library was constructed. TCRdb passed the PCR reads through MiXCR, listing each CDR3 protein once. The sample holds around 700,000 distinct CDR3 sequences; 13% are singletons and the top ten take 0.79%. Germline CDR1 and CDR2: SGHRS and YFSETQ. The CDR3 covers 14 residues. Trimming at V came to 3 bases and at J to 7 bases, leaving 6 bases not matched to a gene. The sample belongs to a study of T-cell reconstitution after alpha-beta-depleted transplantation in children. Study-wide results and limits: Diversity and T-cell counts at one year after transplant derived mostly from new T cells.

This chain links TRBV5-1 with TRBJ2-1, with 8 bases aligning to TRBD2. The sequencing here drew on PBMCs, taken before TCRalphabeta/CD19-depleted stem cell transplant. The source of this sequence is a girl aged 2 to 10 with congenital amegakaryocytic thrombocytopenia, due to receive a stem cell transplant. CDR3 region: CASSWGTSVNEQFF. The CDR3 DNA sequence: TGCGCCAGCAGCTGGGGGACTAGTGTAAATGAGCAGTTCTTC.